This is a list of T cell receptor beta chains from one sample in a study of shared clonotypes between healthy human individuals. Method: immunoSEQ multiplex PCR; TCRdb's copy keeps in-frame clones and lacks some. The sample has about 960,000 clones; approximately 76% are singletons. The sequenced material came from memory CD4+ T cells sorted from blood. The receptors were gathered from a man younger than 35 in good health. Both conserved end residues are part of each CDR3. The order of the fields is clone size, V gene, CDR3 protein. Not all rows give a size; the values are once, few, many and, for expanded clones, a class.

>few|TRBV19
CASAGTYSSYEQYF
>-|TRBV12-5
CASGLVTGGGWTNEKLFF
>-|TRBV10-3
CATTPGPNSYEQYF
>-|TRBV30
CAWSTYTGNEQYF
>-|TRBV30
CAWSDGDSWSDTQYF
>-|TRBV19
CASRLNTGVNQPQHF
>few|TRBV7-7
CASSLGTKNGETQYF
>-|TRBV19
CASSTGVPYEQYF
>-|TRBV28
CASSFLDSRNSPLHF
>-|TRBV5-8
CASSLETGLMGEKLFF
>-|TRBV2
CASGELLGYTF
>-|TRBV7-3
CASTQQGRNF
>once|TRBV30
CAWSTGTLATSPLHF
>-|TRBV6-1
CASSADLLRTYEQYF
>-|TRBV7-3
CASSSRGGNYGYTF
>-|TRBV7-2
CASSLEGRANQPQHF
>few|TRBV2
CASIPDRAYNEQFF
>-|TRBV7-2
CASSSKLAGGTITDTQYF
>-|TRBV7-2
CASSPSGPATAYEQYF
>-|TRBV13
CASSLGLTRREFF
>-|TRBV27
CASGQGINQPQHF
>-|TRBV7-6
CASSSGTASNTEAFF
>few|TRBV7-9
CASSLDGTHNEKLFF
>-|TRBV6-5
CASSSSGSRLQYF
>-|TRBV9
CASSDGAVKNIQYF
>-|TRBV5-6
CASSLFGGRTSGGTDTQYF
>-|TRBV7-2
CASSSLGTGGGNTIYF
>once|TRBV7-8
CASTHSKYTGGQPQHF
>once|TRBV5-1
CASLWAGSWELFF
>-|TRBV6-1
CASSEEPSAYEQYF
>-|TRBV29-1
CSAGQYKNIQYF
>many|TRBV7-9
CASSQGWASGRSYNEQFF
>-|TRBV4-3
CASSQVSGHNEQFF
>many|TRBV5-6
CASSLVGGTQGTQYF
>-|TRBV19
CASSIPGARGYGYTF
>-|TRBV18
CASSRNGYGYTF
>-|TRBV7-6
CASSSRVLAYEQYF
>-|TRBV11-2
CASSLLGYSGNTIYF
>-|TRBV30
CAWSAFGSAGEEQYF
>-|TRBV5-5
CASGYRWGESEQFF
>-|TRBV30
CAWTSTGIIEAFF
>few|TRBV6-5
CASRAPNPEKLFF
>-|TRBV5-8
CASSLVSTGGNEKLFF
>-|TRBV5-1
CASSLSAGETQYF
>-|TRBV7-6
CASSLGSGTSGGEQFF
>-|TRBV5-4
CASSFQGNSGNTIYF
>-|TRBV21-1
CASSKPTTKSSYNEQFF
>few|TRBV12-5
CASGLVQGGNYEQYF
>-|TRBV5-5
CASSQEGQPNEKLFF
>-|TRBV30
CAWSDPRGQALYEQYF